Presented here are 32 T cell receptor beta chains from one specimen sequenced in a study of T cell responses to AZD1222 COVID-19 vaccine. Using immunoSEQ multiplex PCR, the repertoire was profiled, and TCRdb retains in-frame clones only, with some absent. The sample lists about 120,000 clones; around 90% were seen once. The source was peripheral blood, collected 28 days after the second AZD1222 dose. Receptor source: an adult who received the AZD1222 COVID-19 vaccine.

The gene calls are TRBV27 and TRBJ2-7; D tentatively reads TRBD1 or TRBD2 (5 bases each). This CDR3 has 15 residues. V was clipped by 4 bases and J by 0 bases, with 13 bases between them. Germline V gene data show CDR1 as MNHEY and CDR2 as SMNVEV (reference sequence). CDR3 nucleotides: TGTGCCAGCAGTTCAAGGGGTGGGGGCTCCTACGAGCAGTACTTC. Amino acids: CASSSRGGGSYEQYF.

This chain connects TRBV29-1 to TRBJ2-1; 9 nucleotides line up with TRBD1. CDR3 length: 14 residues. CDR1 and CDR2 (germline): SQVTM, ANQGSEA. V lost 5 bases to trimming and J lost 9 bases; unmatched junction nucleotides: 11. As DNA, the CDR3 is TGCAGCGTTCGGGATACCGGGACAGGGACTGAGCAGTTCTTC. Protein: CSVRDTGTGTEQFF.

The rearrangement joins TRBV19 to TRBJ2-7, with D uncertain. CDR3 length equals 14 residues. Trimming took off 6 bases at V and 0 bases at J, with 12 bases between the two ends. CDR1 and CDR2 from the germline V gene are LNHDA and SQIVND (reference sequence). The CDR3 is CASSLDASSYEQYF. The CDR3 DNA follows: TGTGCCAGTAGCCTGGACGCGAGCTCCTACGAGCAGTACTTC.

J is TRBJ1-3 and V is TRBV6-5, with D uncertain. The V end was cut by 5 bases, the J end by 0 bases, with 11 bases between. Germline CDR1 and CDR2: MNHEY and SVGAGI. CDR3 size: 15 residues. The CDR3 reads CASSRSPYSGNTIYF. Written as DNA, the CDR3 is TGTGCCAGCAGTCGGAGTCCCTACTCTGGAAACACCATATATTTT.

The CDR3 DNA follows: TGTGCCAGCAGTTCCGGTCGGTTCTATGGCTACACCTTC. It encodes CASSSGRFYGYTF. This rearrangement joins TRBV28 to TRBJ1-2; D unclear. The germline gives CDR1 MDHEN, CDR2 SYDVKM. The CDR3 contains 13 residues. V was clipped by 4 bases and J by 4 bases, with 10 bases between them.

The CDR3: CATSDEGLAGAANTGELFF. CDR3 bases: TGTGCCACCAGTGATGAAGGACTAGCGGGGGCCGCGAACACCGGGGAGCTGTTTTTT. This chain connects TRBV24-1 to TRBJ2-2; 13 bases are shared with TRBD2. V lost 3 bases to trimming and J lost 0 bases; unmatched junction nucleotides: 6. Germline CDR1 KGHDR, CDR2 SFDVKD. This CDR3 contains 19 residues.

This chain connects TRBV30 to TRBJ1-6; D is unresolved. V dropped 0 bases and J dropped 5 bases, with 2 bases sitting between them. Germline values: CDR1 GTSNPN, CDR2 SVGIG (reference sequence). The length of the CDR3 is 12 residues. CDR3 loop: CAWSVNNSPLHF. The CDR3 DNA reads TGTGCCTGGAGTGTCAATAATTCACCCCTCCACTTT.

The chain is built from TRBV9 and TRBJ1-1; D may be TRBD1 (5 bases). V was pared by 1 base and J by 4 bases, with 8 bases between. This CDR3 comprises 13 residues. Per germline, CDR1 SGDLS and CDR2 YYNGEE. The CDR3 sequence: CASSVSGITEAFF. The CDR3 DNA reads TGTGCCAGCAGCGTATCAGGGATCACTGAAGCTTTCTTT. Full variable domain (outside the CDR3, taken from reference TRBV9 and TRBJ1-1): DSGVTQTPKHLITATGQRVTLRCSPRSGDLSVYWYQQSLDQGLQFLIQYYNGEERAKGNILERFSAQQFPDLHSELNLSSLELGDSALYFCASSVSGITEAFFGQGTRLTVV.

This chain links TRBV29-1 with TRBJ2-7; D may be TRBD1 or TRBD2 (5 bases each). The CDR3 sequence is 12 residues long. The V gene's germline CDR1 is SQVTM and CDR2 ANQGSEA. Trimming pared 6 bases from V and 4 bases from J, leaving 13 bases between. The CDR3 reads CSVGTLVYEQYF. CDR3 nucleotides: TGCAGCGTGGGGACCCTGGTGTACGAGCAGTACTTC.

This chain links TRBV5-5 with TRBJ1-4; a weak D match, TRBD1 (5 bases). The CDR3 extends over 16 amino acids. Looked up from germline, CDR1 is SGHKS and CDR2 is YYEKEE (reference sequence). Trimming removed 4 bases from V and 5 bases from J, with 18 bases in between. The DNA of the CDR3 is TGTGCCAGCAGCCCCCTTCTGGGGACGGGGAATGAAAAACTGTTTTTT. This codes for CASSPLLGTGNEKLFF.

The J gene is TRBJ2-1, the V gene TRBV28; D is uncertain. Germline CDR1 MDHEN, CDR2 SYDVKM. This CDR3 region has 15 residues. Trimming shortened V by 2 bases and J by 7 bases, and 15 bases separated the two germline ends. In nucleotides, the CDR3 is TGTGCCAGCAGTTTAAGTGGGATCCCGGGTAATGAGCAGTTCTTC. Its translation: CASSLSGIPGNEQFF.

This chain joins TRBV15 and TRBJ2-1, with 7 bases aligning to TRBD1. CDR1 and CDR2 (germline): LNHNV, YYDKDF (reference sequence). J was trimmed by 12 bases and V by 0 bases; bases with no gene match: 5. The CDR3 spans 13 residues. The CDR3 region has the DNA TGTGCCACCAGCAGAGATGTGGCAGGGGGGCAGTTCTTC. This codes for CATSRDVAGGQFF.

J is TRBJ2-5 and V is TRBV11-2; TRBD1 is a possible D gene (5 bases). The length of the CDR3 is 14 residues. The germline gives CDR1 SGHAT, CDR2 FQNNGV. Trimming removed 3 bases from V and 5 bases from J, with 13 bases in between. The CDR3, as DNA: TGTGCCAGCAGCTTTTCAGGGTACCGGGAGACCCAGTACTTC. It translates to CASSFSGYRETQYF. Complete variable domain (other parts from reference TRBV11-2 and TRBJ2-5): EAGVAQSPRYKIIEKRQSVAFWCNPISGHATLYWYQQILGQGPKLLIQFQNNGVVDDSQLPKDRFSAERLKGVDSTLKIQPAKLEDSAVYLCASSFSGYRETQYFGPGTRLLVL.

V usage is TRBV7-2 and J usage is TRBJ1-5, with a possible D match to TRBD1 (5 bases). V lost 0 bases and J 7 bases, leaving 13 bases between the germline ends. The germline gives CDR1 SGHTA, CDR2 FQGNSA. The CDR3 is 15 amino acids. The DNA for the CDR3 is TGTGCCAGCAGCTTAGCGGCGGGGGGGGGACAGCCCCAGCATTTT. This codes for CASSLAAGGGQPQHF. The full variable domain, its missing parts supplied by reference TRBV7-2 and TRBJ1-5, is GAGVSQSPSNKVTEKGKDVELRCDPISGHTALYWYRQSLGQGLEFLIYFQGNSAPDKSGLPSDRFSAERTGGSVSTLTIQRTQQEDSAVYLCASSLAAGGGQPQHFGDGTRLSIL.

The rearrangement links TRBV30 to TRBJ2-1, with D maybe TRBD1 (6 bases). The CDR3 has 14 residues. Trimming took off 0 bases at V and 5 bases at J, with 11 bases between the two ends. CDR1 and CDR2 from the germline V gene are GTSNPN and SVGIG (reference sequence). CDR3 amino acids: CAWSVEAGDNEQFF. In DNA form, the CDR3 reads TGTGCCTGGAGTGTAGAGGCAGGGGACAATGAGCAGTTCTTC.

CDR3 region: CASSQAGSGVFFEQYF. CDR3 DNA sequence: TGTGCCAGCAGCCAAGCGGGCAGCGGGGTATTCTTCGAGCAGTACTTC. V gene TRBV3-1 (or the pseudogene TRBV3-2) combines with J gene TRBJ2-7, with 7 bases fitting TRBD2. Germline CDR1 is LGHDT and CDR2 is YNNKEL (reference sequence). J gave up 6 bases and V 1 base, and 12 bases lay outside the gene matches. The CDR3 extends over 16 amino acids.

The CDR3 here is CASSILDPADYTF. DNA of the CDR3: TGTGCCAGTAGTATTCTTGACCCAGCAGACTACACCTTC. V gene TRBV19 combines with J gene TRBJ1-2; unclear D gene. Trimming left V 3 bases short and J 10 bases short, with 15 bases between. The germline CDR1 and CDR2 sequences are LNHDA and SQIVND (reference sequence). The CDR3 contains 13 residues.

The chain combines TRBV18 with TRBJ1-6; D gene ambiguous. The CDR3 loop spans 15 amino acids. V lost 2 bases and J lost 5, with 10 bases in between. Germline assignment: CDR1 KGHSH and CDR2 LQKENI. Written as DNA, the CDR3 is TGTGCCAGCTCACCAGCCAGAGGAGATAATTCACCCCTCCACTTT. Its translation: CASSPARGDNSPLHF.

V gene TRBV11-1 combines with J gene TRBJ1-1; D is unresolved. This CDR3 comprises 12 residues. Germline V lookup: CDR1 SGHAT, CDR2 FQDESV (reference sequence). Trimming cost V 4 bases and J 3 bases, with 6 bases left between them. The CDR3 protein is CASSSRHTEAFF. In nucleotides, the CDR3 is TGTGCCAGCAGCTCGAGGCACACTGAAGCTTTCTTT.

J is TRBJ2-6 and V is TRBV6-4, with TRBD1 matching over 7 bases. The CDR3 is 16 amino acids. The V gene's germline CDR1 is MRHNA and CDR2 SNTAGT. The J segment lost 4 bases and the V segment lost 3 bases, leaving 6 bases of the junction unmatched. The CDR3 sequence: CASSEAGGRGANVLTF. The CDR3 DNA reads TGTGCCAGCAGTGAGGCAGGGGGTAGAGGGGCCAACGTCCTGACTTTC.

The chain recombines TRBV27 with TRBJ2-7; D is perhaps TRBD2 (6 bases). From germline, CDR1 is MNHEY and CDR2 SMNVEV (reference sequence). The V gene lost 4 bases and the J gene lost 2 bases, with 9 bases spanning the gap. The CDR3 covers 13 residues. CDR3 DNA sequence: TGTGCCAGCAGTTGGGGAGGCGCCTACGAGCAGTACTTC. Amino acids: CASSWGGAYEQYF.

The chain links TRBV4-2 to TRBJ2-1, with 7 bases fitting TRBD2. The V gene end was trimmed by 1 base and the J gene end by 4 bases; junction bases not matched to a gene: 7. Germline V CDR1 and CDR2: LGHNA, YNFKEQ. CDR3 length: 16 residues. The CDR3 here is CASSQGGGGSYNEQFF. Written as DNA, the CDR3 is TGTGCCAGCAGCCAAGGAGGCGGGGGAAGTTACAATGAGCAGTTCTTC.

The rearrangement joins TRBV5-4 to TRBJ2-5, with TRBD2 matching over 7 bases. CDR1 is SGHNT and CDR2 is YYREEE in the germline V gene (reference sequence). Germline trimming cut 0 bases from V and 2 bases from J; bases unmatched to any gene: 7. This CDR3 has 16 residues. The CDR3 DNA reads TGTGCCAGCAGCTTGGCCTTAGCGGGTGTACAAGAGACCCAGTACTTC. It encodes CASSLALAGVQETQYF.

This sequence joins TRBV7-3 and TRBJ2-5; TRBD1 aligns across 10 bases. V dropped 0 bases and J dropped 1; count of bases not matched to a gene: 2. In germline, CDR1 is SGHTA, CDR2 FQGTGA. This CDR3 has 16 amino acids. The CDR3 sequence: CASSLTGQGTQETQYF. The DNA for the CDR3 is TGTGCCAGCAGCTTAACGGGACAGGGGACCCAAGAGACCCAGTACTTC.

The V call is TRBV18, the J call TRBJ1-3; the D gene is possibly TRBD1 (6 bases). V lost 3 bases and J 1 base, leaving 10 bases between the germline ends. The CDR3 spans 15 residues. Germline V CDR1 and CDR2: KGHSH, LQKENI. This CDR3 is CASSPRDNSGNTIYF. For the CDR3, the DNA is TGTGCCAGCTCACCCCGGGACAATTCTGGAAACACCATATATTTT.

CDR3 amino acids: CASSPRGLSTDTQYF. CDR3 bases: TGTGCCAGCAGCCCGCGGGGGCTTAGCACAGATACGCAGTATTTT. The chain carries TRBV7-2 and TRBJ2-3, with D possibly matching TRBD2 (7 bases). CDR1 is SGHTA, CDR2 FQGNSA, per germline. V gave up 5 bases and J gave up 0 bases, with 12 bases separating them. The CDR3 is 15 residues long.

This clone was seen a few times. In DNA, the CDR3 is TGTGCCAGCAGCTTAGATGCCGGGGAGCTGTTTTTT. This codes for CASSLDAGELFF. V and J are TRBV11-3 and TRBJ2-2; D uncertain. This CDR3 has 12 amino acids. V lost 0 bases and J 6 bases, leaving 2 bases between the germline ends. Per germline, CDR1 SGHNT and CDR2 YENEEA.

This clone came up a few times. The rearrangement uses TRBV18 and TRBJ1-6; a possible D gene is TRBD1 (5 bases). The length of the CDR3 is 14 residues. The V end lost 3 bases, the J end lost 7 bases, and 10 bases lay between the germline ends. Germline lookup yields CDR1 KGHSH and CDR2 LQKENI. CDR3 DNA sequence: TGTGCCAGCTCACCGGGACTAGGAAATTCACCCCTCCACTTT. This gives the protein CASSPGLGNSPLHF. Full variable domain (rest looked up from reference TRBV18 and TRBJ1-6): NAGVMQNPRHLVRRRGQEARLRCSPMKGHSHVYWYRQLPEEGLKFMVYLQKENIIDESGMPKERFSAEFPKEGPSILRIQQVVRGDSAAYFCASSPGLGNSPLHFGNGTRLTVT.

The chain combines TRBV10-3 with TRBJ1-6, with 7 bases fitting TRBD1. The V and J ends lost 10 bases and 7 bases, in that order; junction bases with no gene match: 7. The germline V gene has CDR1 ENHRY and CDR2 SYGVKD. The CDR3 runs 13 residues. In DNA form, the CDR3 reads TGTGCCAGCCGACAGGGTACGAATTCACCCCTCCACTTT. It specifies CASRQGTNSPLHF.

The rearrangement joins TRBV6-6 to TRBJ2-7; TRBD1 aligns across 8 bases. J gave up 5 bases and V 2 bases, and 5 bases lay outside the gene matches. Germline assignment: CDR1 MNHNY and CDR2 SVGAGI (reference sequence). The CDR3 length is 14 residues. This chain's CDR3 is CASSYLAGGNEQYF. CDR3 nucleotide sequence: TGTGCCAGCAGTTACCTGGCAGGGGGCAACGAGCAGTACTTC.

The chain recombines TRBV5-1 with TRBJ1-6; D uncertain. This CDR3 is built from 14 residues. Germline V CDR1 and CDR2: SGHRS, YFSETQ. Trimming left V 0 bases short and J 4 bases short, with 5 bases between. CDR3 loop: CASSLDYYNSPLHF. CDR3 DNA: TGCGCCAGCAGCTTGGACTATTATAATTCACCCCTCCACTTT.

V usage is TRBV6-5 and J usage is TRBJ1-5; D is perhaps TRBD1 (6 bases). The CDR3 runs 15 residues. Germline V gene lookup returns CDR1 MNHEY and CDR2 SVGAGI. Deletions cut 3 bases from V and 6 bases from J, with 15 bases between. CDR3 coding DNA: TGTGCCAGCAGTTATAGGGGGGGAGGGGGTCAGCCCCAGCATTTT. Its protein product is CASSYRGGGGQPQHF.